This T cell receptor beta chain emerged from a study of control samples from healthy donors and cancer patients. Here immunoSEQ multiplex PCR was the method, and the copy in TCRdb shows in-frame clones only, minus some. The sample lists some 150,000 clones, roughly 94% occurring once. Per germline, CDR1 SGDLS and CDR2 YYNGEE. CDR3 length: 15 amino acids. V shed 0 bases and J 7 bases; nucleotides not matched to a gene: 4. Sequenced: PBMCs. This rearrangement joins TRBV9 to TRBJ2-1, with 10 bases identical to TRBD2. This sequence was found in a man aged 60-69 years with colorectal cancer. The CDR3 sequence: CASSVGLAGVNEQFF. CDR3 DNA: TGTGCCAGCAGCGTAGGGCTAGCGGGGGTTAATGAGCAGTTCTTC.